The T cell receptor beta chain under discussion was sequenced for a study of T cell changes during pregnancy in multiple sclerosis. The CDR3 extends over 16 amino acids. Germline V gene sequence: CDR1 KGHSH, CDR2 LQKENI. V was shortened by 1 base and J by 0 bases, with 12 bases between the two germline ends. Sequenced by immunoSEQ multiplex PCR; TCRdb stores in-frame clones only, minus some. The sample holds about 77,000 clones, about 88% seen once. The chain has TRBV18 and TRBJ2-5, with a weak D call TRBD1 (6 bases). This clonotype was sampled from a female donor with multiple sclerosis, enrolled in a pregnancy study. The sequenced sample was peripheral blood, obtained before pregnancy. CDR3 nucleotides: TGTGCCAGCTCACCACTTGGGGACACAGACCAAGAGACCCAGTACTTC. Encoded protein: CASSPLGDTDQETQYF.